This passage covers 26 T cell receptor beta chains from one sample sequenced in a study of T cell repertoires in cytomegalovirus infection. One entry per CDR3 protein, called by TCRdb with MiXCR from the reads. The sample carries roughly 720,000 distinct CDR3 sequences, 35% recorded once. Sequencing input: PBMCs. The receptors come from a human donor in good health (CMV status not recorded). Some clones in this sample may be carry-over from other donors' samples.

This clonotype was observed a few times. The chain uses TRBV12-3 or TRBV12-4 and TRBJ1-4; D is undetermined. The CDR3 is 13 amino acids. Trimming cost V 6 bases and J 8 bases, with 13 bases left between them. The CDR3 here is CASSDLQREKLFF. In DNA form, the CDR3 reads TGTGCCAGCAGCGACTTACAGAGGGAAAAACTGTTTTTT.

CDR3 in DNA: TGTGCCAGCAGTGGTACTACCGCAGATACGCAGTATTTT. Translated, it gives CASSGTTADTQYF. The J gene is TRBJ2-3, the V gene TRBV6-4, with unresolved D. This CDR3 contains 13 residues. Germline CDR1 is MRHNA and CDR2 is SNTAGT. The V end lost 4 bases, the J end lost 4 bases, and 9 bases lay between the germline ends.

V and J are TRBV27 and TRBJ1-6; no definite D call. Between the trimmed V and J ends, which lost 4 bases and 6 bases, there was a span of 16 bases. CDR3 length equals 16 residues. Germline V lookup: CDR1 MNHEY, CDR2 SMNVEV (reference sequence). CDR3 region: CASSSDTRFPNSPLHF. In nucleotides, the CDR3 is TGTGCCAGCAGTTCCGACACCAGGTTTCCTAATTCACCCCTCCACTTT.

This chain connects TRBV25-1 to TRBJ2-5, with D tentatively TRBD2 (6 bases). The CDR3 contains 13 residues. Trimming took 8 bases from V and 5 from J, leaving 15 bases between them. Germline loops: CDR1 MGHDK, CDR2 SYGVNS. The CDR3 spells CASEAGFQETQYF. The DNA of the CDR3 is TGTGCCAGCGAGGCGGGATTCCAGGAGACCCAGTACTTC.

In its sample, this clonotype was seen many times. This CDR3 is CASRSGGGATDTQYF. In DNA, the CDR3 is TGTGCCAGCAGATCGGGCGGGGGGGCGACAGATACGCAGTATTTT. The chain combines TRBV7-8 with TRBJ2-3; the match to TRBD2 covers 9 bases. The germline CDR1 and CDR2 sequences are SGHVS and FQNEAQ. The CDR3 sequence is 15 residues long. V shed 6 bases and J 3 bases; nucleotides not matched to a gene: 7.

Notes on this clonotype: This may stem from a read error, because a much larger clone lies one nucleotide away. The chain carries TRBV12-3 or TRBV12-4 and TRBJ2-7, with 9 bases lining up with TRBD1. The CDR3 is 18 amino acids. Trimming cost V 2 bases and J 4 bases; bases outside gene matches: 15. CDR3 region: CASSLSYLETGGFYEQYF. The CDR3 region has the DNA TGTGCCAGCAGTTTATCCTATTTGGAGACAGGGGGGTTTTACGAGCAGTACTTC.

This chain joins TRBV6-8 and TRBJ1-1; 9 bases fit TRBD1. This CDR3 has 14 residues. In germline, CDR1 is MNHGY, CDR2 SAAAGT. The V segment lost 6 bases and the J segment 4 bases; nucleotides outside the gene matches: 6. The CDR3 here is CASSRTGVSTEAFF. CDR3 sequence (DNA): TGTGCCAGCAGCCGGACAGGGGTGAGCACTGAAGCTTTCTTT.

The J gene is TRBJ1-1, the V gene TRBV6-1; D not certain. Germline V CDR1 and CDR2: MNHNS, SASEGT. The ends were cut back, 3 bases at V and 10 bases at J, with 6 bases in the middle. CDR3 length: 10 amino acids. The CDR3 nucleotides are TGTGCCAGCAGTGATTATCTAGCTTTCTTT. It codes for CASSDYLAFF.

The chain combines TRBV7-9 with TRBJ1-3; D ambiguous. Trimming pared 3 bases from V and 0 bases from J, leaving 12 bases between. CDR3 size: 16 residues. Germline V lookup: CDR1 SEHNR, CDR2 FQNEAQ (reference sequence). As DNA, the CDR3 is TGTGCCAGCAGCTTGAACCACCTGGGCTCTGGAAACACCATATATTTT. Encoded protein: CASSLNHLGSGNTIYF.

This clonotype was observed a handful of times. The chain joins TRBV7-8 to TRBJ1-6; no reliable D call. This CDR3 is built from 16 residues. CDR1 and CDR2 from the germline V gene are SGHVS and FQNEAQ. The V end lost 8 bases, the J end lost 4 bases, and 18 bases lay between the germline ends. CDR3 sequence reads: CASGSRLPPYNSPLHF. The CDR3 DNA follows: TGTGCCAGCGGTTCCAGGCTCCCCCCTTATAATTCACCCCTCCACTTT.

This chain uses TRBV7-6 with TRBJ2-7; TRBD1 agrees at 7 bases. Looked up from germline, CDR1 is SGHVS and CDR2 is FNYEAQ. The junction had 4 bases not matched to a gene; V was cut back by 5 bases and J by 0 bases. The CDR3 totals 14 residues. The CDR3 region is CASSRQGNSYEQYF. CDR3 DNA sequence: TGTGCCAGCAGCCGACAGGGCAACTCCTACGAGCAGTACTTC.

This clonotype was observed once. The rearrangement links TRBV20-1 to TRBJ2-1; 12 bases are a match to TRBD2. CDR3 length: 14 amino acids. After removal of 6 bases from V and 10 bases from J, the junction contained 10 bases not matched to a gene. Germline lookup yields CDR1 DFQATT and CDR2 SNEGSKA (reference sequence). CDR3 in DNA: TGCAGTGCGACCAGACTAGCGGGAGAACGCGAGCAGTTCTTC. As protein: CSATRLAGEREQFF.

The chain links TRBV28 to TRBJ1-1, with D unresolved. V was cut by 7 bases and J by 6 bases, with 15 bases left in between. Per germline, CDR1 MDHEN and CDR2 SYDVKM. This CDR3 is 13 amino acids long. The CDR3 bases are TGTGCCAGCAAAGTCCAGGTCCCTCCTGAAGCTTTCTTT. Its protein is CASKVQVPPEAFF.

In its sample, this clonotype was seen many times. The J gene is TRBJ2-6, the V gene TRBV28; D is ambiguous. The CDR3 length is 15 residues. V lost 5 bases to trimming and J lost 2 bases, with 10 bases between them. The germline gives CDR1 MDHEN, CDR2 SYDVKM. This chain's CDR3 is CASSPTSAGANVLTF. In DNA form, the CDR3 reads TGTGCCAGCAGTCCTACAAGCGCTGGGGCCAACGTCCTGACTTTC.

The gene calls are TRBV29-1 and TRBJ1-1; possible D gene TRBD1, 5 bases. CDR1 SQVTM and CDR2 ANQGSEA come from the germline V gene. The V and J ends lost 7 bases and 5 bases respectively, with 20 bases between them. The CDR3 has 14 residues. CDR3 sequence (DNA): TGCAGCGATGGCGAGGGGAATCGAGGTACTGAAGCTTTCTTT. Its protein product is CSDGEGNRGTEAFF. The complete variable domain, with remaining parts taken from reference TRBV29-1 and TRBJ1-1, reads SAVISQKPSRDICQRGTSLTIQCQVDSQVTMMFWYRQQPGQSLTLIATANQGSEATYESGFVIDKFPISRPNLTFSTLTVSNMSPEDSSIYLCSDGEGNRGTEAFFGQGTRLTVV.

This clonotype was recorded a few times. J is TRBJ1-2 and V is TRBV20-1; D is possibly TRBD1 (5 bases). Trimming stripped 3 bases from V and 4 bases from J, with 18 bases between. Germline CDR1 is DFQATT and CDR2 is SNEGSKA (reference sequence). The CDR3 consists of 15 residues. The CDR3 bases are TGCAGTGCTAGGCCCAGGGAAGGAGCGGGCTATGGCTACACCTTC. Its protein product is CSARPREGAGYGYTF.

This clonotype was seen at least ten times. The chain has TRBV28 and TRBJ1-1, with TRBD1 as a possible D gene (5 bases). The CDR3 has 13 residues. The germline V gene encodes CDR1 MDHEN and CDR2 SYDVKM. Trimming took 4 bases from V and 7 from J, leaving 13 bases between them. CDR3 protein: CASSWGGVYEAFF. The CDR3 DNA sequence: TGTGCCAGCAGTTGGGGGGGAGTATATGAAGCTTTCTTT.

This clonotype was seen only a few times. The genes are TRBV29-1 and TRBJ2-1; D call uncertain. Trimming cost V 0 bases and J 5 bases, with 11 bases left between them. The germline CDR1 and CDR2 sequences are SQVTM and ANQGSEA. The CDR3 covers 14 residues. This chain's CDR3 is CSVEDPTKNNEQFF. DNA of the CDR3: TGCAGCGTTGAAGATCCAACAAAGAACAATGAGCAGTTCTTC.

The table lists this clonotype with a few counts. This rearrangement joins TRBV6-2 or TRBV6-3 to TRBJ2-7; D ambiguous. Germline CDR1 MNHEY, CDR2 SVGEGT. This CDR3 contains 12 residues. V was trimmed by 6 bases and J by 3 bases, leaving 9 bases between them. The CDR3 reads CASSPPLYEQYF. The CDR3 DNA reads TGTGCCAGCAGCCCTCCCCTCTACGAGCAGTACTTC.

This clonotype was counted between two and nine times. The chain links TRBV4-2 to TRBJ2-5; 7 bases line up with TRBD1. Germline V CDR1 and CDR2: LGHNA, YNFKEQ. This CDR3 has 17 residues. Trimming at V came to 3 bases and at J to 2 bases, leaving 12 bases not matched to a gene. This chain's CDR3 is CASSHLPGTAIQETQYF. CDR3 DNA: TGTGCCAGCAGCCATCTTCCCGGGACAGCCATACAAGAGACCCAGTACTTC.

This chain joins TRBV5-1 and TRBJ1-3; D might be TRBD1 (6 bases). Trimming removed 0 bases at V and 1 base at J, with 17 bases between. In germline, CDR1 is SGHRS, CDR2 YFSETQ. The CDR3 sequence is 18 residues long. CDR3 amino acids: CASSLDGTGTRSGNTIYF. CDR3 bases: TGCGCCAGCAGCTTGGATGGTACAGGGACTCGATCTGGAAACACCATATATTTT.

Many counts were recorded for this clonotype. The chain uses TRBV7-2 and TRBJ1-5; D is perhaps TRBD1 (5 bases). Per the germline V gene, CDR1 is SGHTA and CDR2 is FQGNSA. The ends were cut back, 1 base at V and 2 bases at J, with 9 bases in the middle. CDR3 size: 15 residues. CDR3 DNA sequence: TGTGCCAGCAGCTTAGGGACCAGGGGCAATCAGCCCCAGCATTTT. This sequence encodes CASSLGTRGNQPQHF.

The chain links TRBV5-1 to TRBJ1-2; 9 bases map to TRBD1. The length of the CDR3 is 14 residues. Germline trimming cut 5 bases from V and 8 bases from J; bases unmatched to any gene: 10. CDR1 is SGHRS and CDR2 is YFSETQ in the germline V gene. The CDR3 region has the DNA TGCGCCAGCAGGCCCGGGACAGGGACACGAGGCTACACCTTC. Its translation is CASRPGTGTRGYTF.

This clonotype was counted between two and nine times. V usage is TRBV6-6 and J usage is TRBJ2-3; 8 positions match TRBD1. Per germline, CDR1 MNHNY and CDR2 SVGAGI (reference sequence). The CDR3 is made up of 15 amino acids. V shed 2 bases and J 5 bases; nucleotides not matched to a gene: 6. CDR3 DNA sequence: TGTGCCAGCAGTTACCAGGACAGGGCGGGAGATACGCAGTATTTT. Its translation is CASSYQDRAGDTQYF.

This clonotype was observed many times. This chain connects TRBV7-2 to TRBJ2-7; 10 nucleotides align to TRBD1. V was clipped by 5 bases and J by 12 bases; unmatched bases: 10. The germline V gene has CDR1 SGHTA and CDR2 FQGNSA. This CDR3 is 13 amino acids long. The DNA of the CDR3 is TGTGCCAGCAGCCGTCCCGGGACAGGGGATCGGTACTTC. Protein product: CASSRPGTGDRYF.

With respect to this clonotype: The junction departs from germline at one end; a sequencing error may be responsible. The CDR3 nucleotides read TGTGCCAGCAGCCCAGCGGGGTGGCCGTACAATGAGCATTTCTTC. Residues: CASSPAGWPYNEHFF. This rearrangement joins TRBV7-8 to TRBJ2-1, with TRBD2 matching over 7 bases. The CDR3 is 15 amino acids. CDR1 is SGHVS, CDR2 FQNEAQ, per germline.